This T cell receptor (beta chain) came from a study of T cells after posttransplantation cyclophosphamide. Measured with immunoSEQ multiplex PCR; TCRdb has only the in-frame clones, and not every one. The data contain some 61,000 clones, 93% of them singletons. This related bone marrow graft donor gave peripheral blood on the day of marrow donation. Trimming removed 0 bases at V and 9 bases at J, with 11 bases between. Germline V CDR1 and CDR2: SGHTS, YDEGEE. The CDR3 is 13 amino acids. Of note for this clone: Its antigen is unknown.

Notes on the study in general: Tissue-infiltrating T cells from skin or gut overlapped little with blood T cells. Recipient CMV seropositivity and CMV reactivation strongly tracked TRB clonality. Later blood repertoires were often dominated by clones from the donor CD8+ memory compartment.

This receptor was taken from a woman aged 25 to 39 in good health and a related stem cell transplant donor. This sequence joins TRBV5-8 and TRBJ2-3, with D hard to call. Source material: PBMCs. The CDR3, as DNA: TGTGCCAGCAGCTTGGGTAGGTTGGGCACGCAGTATTTT. Protein: CASSLGRLGTQYF.